This T cell receptor beta chain was recorded in a study of shared clonotypes between healthy human individuals. Assay execution took place at the deep level. Replicate PCRs run on unsorted PBMC used around 0.3 ug DNA, which was around 30,000 T cell genomes. Clones were sequenced by immunoSEQ multiplex PCR, and TCRdb holds only the in-frame ones, with some missing. The sample shows about half a million clones, roughly 80% of them seen only once. This CDR3 spans 13 amino acids. Germline CDR1 is SNHLY and CDR2 is FYNNEI. The V and J ends lost 3 bases and 3 bases respectively, with 8 bases between them. The material sequenced was PBMCs. This TCR derives from a woman aged 35 to 49 in good health. Some clones in this sample may be carry-over from other donors' samples. J is TRBJ1-1 and V is TRBV2, with unresolved D. CDR3 coding DNA: TGTGCCAGCAGTGATTCCAGCGACACTGAAGCTTTCTTT. It codes for CASSDSSDTEAFF. Full variable domain (remainder filled in from reference TRBV2 and TRBJ1-1): EPEVTQTPSHQVTQMGQEVILRCVPISNHLYFYWYRQILGQKVEFLVSFYNNEISEKSEIFDDQFSVERPDGSNFTLKIRSTKLEDSAMYFCASSDSSDTEAFFGQGTRLTVV.